Listed here is a single TCR beta chain. These data are taken from a study of cytomegalovirus exposure and HLA in healthy donors. For the study at large: There were 350 to 400 genotyped donors. Of these, roughly 80% fell in the genetic ancestry cluster associated with self-reported Caucasian donors.

A multiplex PCR was run with 60 Vbeta primers and 13 Jbeta primers. Method: immunoSEQ multiplex PCR; TCRdb's copy keeps in-frame clones and lacks some. The repertoire has 150,000 to 200,000 clones, over 60% of them found once; the top ten carry 2.5% to 3.5%. The CDR3 is 14 residues long. Trimming cost V 1 base and J 8 bases, with 14 bases left between them. The germline V gene encodes CDR1 SGHTA and CDR2 FQGNSA. V usage is TRBV7-2 and J usage is TRBJ1-1, with D maybe TRBD1 (5 bases). Specimen: PBMCs. The TCR sequence derives from a woman aged 40 to 49 in good health and CMV-seronegative. The DNA for the CDR3 is TGTGCCAGCAGCTTAGGTGGCAGGGCGGTCGAAGCTTTCTTT. Amino acid sequence: CASSLGGRAVEAFF. Filled out from reference TRBV7-2 and TRBJ1-1, the complete variable domain reads GAGVSQSPSNKVTEKGKDVELRCDPISGHTALYWYRQSLGQGLEFLIYFQGNSAPDKSGLPSDRFSAERTGGSVSTLTIQRTQQEDSAVYLCASSLGGRAVEAFFGQGTRLTVV.